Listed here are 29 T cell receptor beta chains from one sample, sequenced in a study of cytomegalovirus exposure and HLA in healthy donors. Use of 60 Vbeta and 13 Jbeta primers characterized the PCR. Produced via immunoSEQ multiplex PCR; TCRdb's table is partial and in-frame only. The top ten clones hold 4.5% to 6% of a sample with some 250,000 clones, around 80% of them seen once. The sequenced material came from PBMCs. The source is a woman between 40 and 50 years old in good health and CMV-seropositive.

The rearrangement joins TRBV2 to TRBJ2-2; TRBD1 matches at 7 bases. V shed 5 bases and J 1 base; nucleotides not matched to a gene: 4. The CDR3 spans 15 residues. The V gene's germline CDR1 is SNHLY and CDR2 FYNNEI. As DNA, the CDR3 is TGTGCCAGCAGTTTTCGGACAGGGAACACCGGGGAGCTGTTTTTT. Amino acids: CASSFRTGNTGELFF.

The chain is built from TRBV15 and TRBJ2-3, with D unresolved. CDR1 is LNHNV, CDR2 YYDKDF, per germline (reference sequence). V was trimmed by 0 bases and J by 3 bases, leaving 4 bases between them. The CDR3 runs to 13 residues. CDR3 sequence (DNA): TGTGCCACCAGCAGAGATTCTACAGATACGCAGTATTTT. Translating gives CATSRDSTDTQYF.

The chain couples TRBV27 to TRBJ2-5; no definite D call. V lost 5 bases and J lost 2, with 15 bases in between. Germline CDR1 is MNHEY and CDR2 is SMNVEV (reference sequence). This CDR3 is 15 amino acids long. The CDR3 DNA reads TGTGCCAGCAGTGCCTCGGGTAGCTATCAAGAGACCCAGTACTTC. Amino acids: CASSASGSYQETQYF.

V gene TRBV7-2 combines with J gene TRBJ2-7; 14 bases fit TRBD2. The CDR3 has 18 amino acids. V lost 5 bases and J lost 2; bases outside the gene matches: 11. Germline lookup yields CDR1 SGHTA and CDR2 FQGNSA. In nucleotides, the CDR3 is TGTGCCAGCAGCACTGGACCGACTAGCGGGAGGGTCCCCTACGAGCAGTACTTC. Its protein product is CASSTGPTSGRVPYEQYF.

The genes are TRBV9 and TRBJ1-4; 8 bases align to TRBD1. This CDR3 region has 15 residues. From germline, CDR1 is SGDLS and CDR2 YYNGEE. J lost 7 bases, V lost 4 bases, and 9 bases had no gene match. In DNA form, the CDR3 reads TGTGCCAGCAGCCTGGGGGGGACAGGAATTGAAAAACTGTTTTTT. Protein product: CASSLGGTGIEKLFF. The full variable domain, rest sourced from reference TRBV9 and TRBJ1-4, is DSGVTQTPKHLITATGQRVTLRCSPRSGDLSVYWYQQSLDQGLQFLIQYYNGEERAKGNILERFSAQQFPDLHSELNLSSLELGDSALYFCASSLGGTGIEKLFFGSGTQLSVL.

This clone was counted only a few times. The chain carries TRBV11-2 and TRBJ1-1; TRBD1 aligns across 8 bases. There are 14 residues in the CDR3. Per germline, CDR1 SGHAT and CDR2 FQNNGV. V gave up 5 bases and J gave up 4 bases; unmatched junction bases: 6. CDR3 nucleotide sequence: TGTGCCAGCAGCATTTTACAGGGGGGCACTGAAGCTTTCTTT. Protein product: CASSILQGGTEAFF. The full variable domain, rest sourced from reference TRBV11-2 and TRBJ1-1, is EAGVAQSPRYKIIEKRQSVAFWCNPISGHATLYWYQQILGQGPKLLIQFQNNGVVDDSQLPKDRFSAERLKGVDSTLKIQPAKLEDSAVYLCASSILQGGTEAFFGQGTRLTVV.

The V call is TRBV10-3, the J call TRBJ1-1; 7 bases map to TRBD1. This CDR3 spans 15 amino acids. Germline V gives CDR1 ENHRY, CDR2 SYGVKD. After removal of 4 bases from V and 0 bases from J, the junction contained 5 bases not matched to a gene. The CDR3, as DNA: TGTGCCATCAGTGGGACAGGCTATTTGAACACTGAAGCTTTCTTT. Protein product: CAISGTGYLNTEAFF.

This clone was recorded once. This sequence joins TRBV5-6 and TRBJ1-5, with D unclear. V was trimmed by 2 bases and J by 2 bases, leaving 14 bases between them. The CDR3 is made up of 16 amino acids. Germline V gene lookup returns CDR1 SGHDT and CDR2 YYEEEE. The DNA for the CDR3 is TGTGCCAGCAGCTTCGCAGGTCCCTATGGCAATCAGCCCCAGCATTTT. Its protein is CASSFAGPYGNQPQHF.

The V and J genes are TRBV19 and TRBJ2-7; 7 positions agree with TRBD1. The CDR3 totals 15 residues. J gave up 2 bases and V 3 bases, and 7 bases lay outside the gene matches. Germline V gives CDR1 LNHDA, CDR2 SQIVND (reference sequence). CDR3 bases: TGTGCCAGTAGTATTGGGACAGACTCTCCCTACGAGCAGTACTTC. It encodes CASSIGTDSPYEQYF.

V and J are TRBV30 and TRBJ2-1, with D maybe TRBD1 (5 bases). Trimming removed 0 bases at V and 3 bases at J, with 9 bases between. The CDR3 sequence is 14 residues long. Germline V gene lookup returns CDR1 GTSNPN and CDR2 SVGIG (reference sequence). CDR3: CAWSVGRGYNEQFF. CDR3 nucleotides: TGTGCCTGGAGTGTGGGAAGGGGCTACAATGAGCAGTTCTTC.

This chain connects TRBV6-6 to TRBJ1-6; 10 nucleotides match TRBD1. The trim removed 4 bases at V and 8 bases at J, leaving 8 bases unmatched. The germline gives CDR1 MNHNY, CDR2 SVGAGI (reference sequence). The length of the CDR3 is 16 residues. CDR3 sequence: CASSFPSGQGYSPLHF. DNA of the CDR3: TGTGCCAGCAGTTTTCCCTCGGGACAGGGGTATTCACCCCTCCACTTT.

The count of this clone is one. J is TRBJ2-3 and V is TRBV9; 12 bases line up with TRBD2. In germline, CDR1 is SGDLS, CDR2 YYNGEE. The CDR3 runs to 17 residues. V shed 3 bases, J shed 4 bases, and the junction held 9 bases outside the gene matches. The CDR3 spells CASSATSGGPRSDTQYF. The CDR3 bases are TGTGCCAGCAGCGCCACTAGCGGGGGGCCAAGGTCAGATACGCAGTATTTT.

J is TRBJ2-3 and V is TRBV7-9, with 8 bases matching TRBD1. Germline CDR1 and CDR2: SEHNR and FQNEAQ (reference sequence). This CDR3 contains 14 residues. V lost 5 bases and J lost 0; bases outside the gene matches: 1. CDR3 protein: CASSRTGSTDTQYF. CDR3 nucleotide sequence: TGTGCCAGCAGCCGGACAGGGAGCACAGATACGCAGTATTTT.

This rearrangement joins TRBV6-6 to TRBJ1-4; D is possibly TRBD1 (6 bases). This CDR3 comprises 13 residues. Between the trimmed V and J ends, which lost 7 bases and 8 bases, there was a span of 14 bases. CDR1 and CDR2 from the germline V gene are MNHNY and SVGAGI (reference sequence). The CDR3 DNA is TGTGCCAGCACCGGGGGGGCGCCGGAAAAACTGTTTTTT. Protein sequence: CASTGGAPEKLFF.

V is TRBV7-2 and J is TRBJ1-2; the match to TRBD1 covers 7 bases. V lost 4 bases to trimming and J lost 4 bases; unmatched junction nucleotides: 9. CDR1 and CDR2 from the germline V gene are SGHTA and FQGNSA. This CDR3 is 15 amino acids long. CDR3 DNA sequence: TGTGCCAGCAGCTCCCGACAGGGACCCGGCTATGGCTACACCTTC. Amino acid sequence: CASSSRQGPGYGYTF.

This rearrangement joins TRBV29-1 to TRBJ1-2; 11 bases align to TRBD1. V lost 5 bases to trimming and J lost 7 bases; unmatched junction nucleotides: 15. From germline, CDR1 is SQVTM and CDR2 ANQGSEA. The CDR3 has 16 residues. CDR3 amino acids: CSVISAAGQGEGGYTF. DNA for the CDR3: TGCAGCGTTATTTCTGCCGCGGGACAGGGGGAAGGTGGCTACACCTTC. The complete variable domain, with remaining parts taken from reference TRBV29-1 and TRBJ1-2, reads SAVISQKPSRDICQRGTSLTIQCQVDSQVTMMFWYRQQPGQSLTLIATANQGSEATYESGFVIDKFPISRPNLTFSTLTVSNMSPEDSSIYLCSVISAAGQGEGGYTFGSGTRLTVV.

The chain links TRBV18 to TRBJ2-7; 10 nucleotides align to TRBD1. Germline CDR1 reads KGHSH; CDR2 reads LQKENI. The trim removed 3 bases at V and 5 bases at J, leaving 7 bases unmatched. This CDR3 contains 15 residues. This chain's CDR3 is CASSPPGQGRNEQYF. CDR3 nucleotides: TGTGCCAGCTCACCTCCGGGACAGGGGAGGAACGAGCAGTACTTC.

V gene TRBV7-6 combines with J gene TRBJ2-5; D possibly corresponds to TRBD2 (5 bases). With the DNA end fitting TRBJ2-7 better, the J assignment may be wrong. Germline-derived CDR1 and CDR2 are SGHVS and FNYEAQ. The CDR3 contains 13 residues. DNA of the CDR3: TGTGCCAGCAGCCCTGGAGAGGGCGTCGAGCAGTACTTC. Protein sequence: CASSPGEGVEQYF.

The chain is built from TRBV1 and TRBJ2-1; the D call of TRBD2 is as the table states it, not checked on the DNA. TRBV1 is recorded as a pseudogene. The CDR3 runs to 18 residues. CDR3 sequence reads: CTSSQEKREKEGYNEQFF. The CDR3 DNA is TGCACCAGCAGCCAAGAAAAGCGGGAGAAAGAGGGGTACAATGAGCAGTTCTTC.

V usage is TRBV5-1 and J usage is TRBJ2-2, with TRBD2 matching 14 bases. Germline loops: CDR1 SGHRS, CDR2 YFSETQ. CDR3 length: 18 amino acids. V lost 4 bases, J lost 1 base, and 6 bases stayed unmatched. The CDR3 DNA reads TGCGCCAGCAGCCTAGGGACTAGCGGGAGAAAGAACACCGGGGAGCTGTTTTTT. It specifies CASSLGTSGRKNTGELFF.

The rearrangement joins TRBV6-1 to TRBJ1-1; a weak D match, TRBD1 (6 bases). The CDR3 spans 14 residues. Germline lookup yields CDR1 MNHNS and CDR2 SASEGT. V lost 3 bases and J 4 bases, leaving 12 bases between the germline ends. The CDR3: CASSEPGQATEAFF. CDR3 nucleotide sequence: TGTGCCAGCAGTGAGCCGGGACAAGCCACTGAAGCTTTCTTT.

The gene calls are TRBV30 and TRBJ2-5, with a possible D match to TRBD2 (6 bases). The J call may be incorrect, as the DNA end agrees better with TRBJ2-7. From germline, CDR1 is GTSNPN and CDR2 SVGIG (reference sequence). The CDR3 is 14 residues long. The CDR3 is CAWRGLLGGYEQYF. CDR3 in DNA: TGTGCCTGGAGGGGACTTCTCGGGGGTTACGAGCAGTACTTC.

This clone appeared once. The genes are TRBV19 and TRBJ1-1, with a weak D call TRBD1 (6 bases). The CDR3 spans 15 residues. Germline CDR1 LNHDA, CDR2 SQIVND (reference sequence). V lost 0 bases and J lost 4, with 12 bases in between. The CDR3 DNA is TGTGCCAGTAGTATAGACAGGGGATGGCTCACTGAAGCTTTCTTT. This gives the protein CASSIDRGWLTEAFF.

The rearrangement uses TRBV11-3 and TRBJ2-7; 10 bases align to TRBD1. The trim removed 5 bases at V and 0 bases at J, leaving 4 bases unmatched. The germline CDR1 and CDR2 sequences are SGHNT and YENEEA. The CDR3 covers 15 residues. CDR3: CASSPGTGVSYEQYF. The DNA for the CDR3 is TGTGCCAGCAGCCCCGGGACAGGGGTCTCCTACGAGCAGTACTTC.

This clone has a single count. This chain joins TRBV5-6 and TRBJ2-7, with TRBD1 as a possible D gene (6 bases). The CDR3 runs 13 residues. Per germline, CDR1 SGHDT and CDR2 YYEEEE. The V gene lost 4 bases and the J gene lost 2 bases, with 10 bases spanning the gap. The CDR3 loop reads CASSPGQPYEQYF. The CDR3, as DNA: TGTGCCAGCAGCCCCGGACAGCCCTACGAGCAGTACTTC.

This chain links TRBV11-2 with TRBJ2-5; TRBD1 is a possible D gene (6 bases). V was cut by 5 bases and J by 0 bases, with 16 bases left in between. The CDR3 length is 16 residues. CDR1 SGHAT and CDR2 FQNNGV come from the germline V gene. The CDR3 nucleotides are TGTGCCAGCAGCCTACCGGACAGACCGTACCAAGAGACCCAGTACTTC. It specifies CASSLPDRPYQETQYF.

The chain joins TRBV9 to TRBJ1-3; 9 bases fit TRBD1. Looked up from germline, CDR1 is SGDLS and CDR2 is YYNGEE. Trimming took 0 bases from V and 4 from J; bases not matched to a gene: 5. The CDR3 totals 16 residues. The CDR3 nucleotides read TGTGCCAGCAGCGTAGCGGGACAGGGTCCCGGAAACACCATATATTTT. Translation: CASSVAGQGPGNTIYF.

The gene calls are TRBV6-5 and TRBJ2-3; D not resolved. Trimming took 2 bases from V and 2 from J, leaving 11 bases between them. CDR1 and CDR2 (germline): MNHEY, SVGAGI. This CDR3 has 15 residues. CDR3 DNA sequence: TGTGCCAGCAGTTACGGCGACAAGTACACAGATACGCAGTATTTT. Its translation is CASSYGDKYTDTQYF.

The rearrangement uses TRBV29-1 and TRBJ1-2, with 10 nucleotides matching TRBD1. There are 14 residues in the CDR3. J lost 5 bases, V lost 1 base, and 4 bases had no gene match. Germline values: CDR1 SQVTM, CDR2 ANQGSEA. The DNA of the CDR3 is TGCAGCGTTGAAGGGGACAGGGGAAATTATGGCTACACCTTC. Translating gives CSVEGDRGNYGYTF.